The following is a T cell receptor beta chain sequence with its context. Antigen specificity is unknown. The CDR3 covers 11 residues. V lost 6 bases and J 7 bases, leaving 4 bases between the germline ends. Germline values: CDR1 LNHDA, CDR2 SQIVND (reference sequence). The data stem from a study of T cell responses to AZD1222 COVID-19 vaccine. Measured with immunoSEQ multiplex PCR; TCRdb has only the in-frame clones, and not every one. This table has over 120,000 clones, about 92% appearing once. Findings and caveats of the study: Seropositive at baseline were only a handful of AZD1222 recipients. As reported, nearly half of all spike-specific TCRs target variant regions that are unmutated.

This material consisted of peripheral blood, taken on day 0 of AZD1222 vaccination. The chain recombines TRBV19 with TRBJ1-6; unclear D gene. This receptor was obtained from an adult in good health. The CDR3 loop reads CASRGNSPLHF. CDR3 in DNA: TGTGCCAGTAGGGGGAATTCACCCCTCCACTTT.